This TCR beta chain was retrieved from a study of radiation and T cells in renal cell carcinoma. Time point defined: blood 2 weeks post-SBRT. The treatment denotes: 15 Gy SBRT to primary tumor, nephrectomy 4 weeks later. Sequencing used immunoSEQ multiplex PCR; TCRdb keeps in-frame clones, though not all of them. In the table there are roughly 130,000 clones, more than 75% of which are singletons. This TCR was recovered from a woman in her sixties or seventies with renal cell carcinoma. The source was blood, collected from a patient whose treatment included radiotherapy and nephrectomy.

In nucleotides, the CDR3 is TGTGCCAGCAGCTTTACAGGGAGCACAGATACGCAGTATTTT. Translating gives CASSFTGSTDTQYF. The chain couples TRBV11-3 to TRBJ2-3; the D gene is possibly TRBD1 (6 bases). The CDR3 runs 14 residues. V lost 3 bases and J 0 bases, leaving 7 bases between the germline ends. Germline lookup yields CDR1 SGHNT and CDR2 YENEEA.